Reported below is one TCR beta chain. Its target is unknown. The authors prepared the TCRbeta library with unique molecular identifiers. Each CDR3 protein is one row after TCRdb ran MiXCR on the PCR reads. In the table there are around 490,000 distinct CDR3 sequences, roughly 10% of which are singletons. This specimen comes from a study of T-cell reconstitution after alpha-beta-depleted transplantation in children. The CDR3 loop spans 17 amino acids. The germline V gene has CDR1 SGHVS and CDR2 FQNEAQ. V was pared by 5 bases and J by 0 bases, with 12 bases of the junction left unmatched. Overall study results and limits: About two months after transplant, alpha-beta T cells reportedly came from several hundred expanded graft clones. Counts and diversity of T cells one year after transplant came mostly from newly produced T cells. Some patients owed their high day-60 TCRbeta diversity to surviving recipient T cells and thymic progenitors.

This sequence joins TRBV7-8 and TRBJ2-5; 7 positions agree with TRBD2. The sample consisted of PBMCs, mostly from graft donor cells, taken 180 days after TCRalphabeta/CD19-depleted stem cell transplant. This receptor was taken from a female patient aged 2-10 years who had a stem cell transplant for aplastic anemia, so the T cells may come from the graft donor. CDR3 DNA: TGTGCCAGCAGCCTGCGCGAAGGAGCGGGACACCAAGAGACCCAGTACTTC. This sequence encodes CASSLREGAGHQETQYF.